The clone carrying this TCR beta chain appeared a single time. This specimen belongs to a study of blood T cell repertoires in COVID-19. Study at large: From the United States, Italy and Spain came samples of acute and convalescent COVID-19. T cells, B-cell-depleted T cells, or PBMCs provided the cDNA or gDNA that served as material.

Trimming shortened V by 0 bases and J by 5 bases, and 16 bases separated the two germline ends. The CDR3 contains 17 residues. CDR1 and CDR2 from the germline V gene are LGHDT and YNNKEL (reference sequence). Authors' processing steps: Using reference gene primer amplification, nucleated cell counts were estimated. Only in-frame clones appear in the TCRdb table, and some are missing; sequencing was by immunoSEQ multiplex PCR. The V and J calls and clone size were taken over from that table, and D and trimming were inferred from the DNA. The sample records about 110,000 clones, 85% to 95% being singletons.

The chain carries TRBV3-1 (or the pseudogene TRBV3-2) and TRBJ2-2, with D possibly matching TRBD2 (5 bases). The specimen sequenced was peripheral blood. The TCR comes from a woman in her thirties with acute or convalescent COVID-19. CDR3 in amino acids: CASSQDREPAITGELFF. CDR3 in DNA: TGTGCCAGCAGCCAAGATAGGGAGCCAGCCATTACCGGGGAGCTGTTTTTT.